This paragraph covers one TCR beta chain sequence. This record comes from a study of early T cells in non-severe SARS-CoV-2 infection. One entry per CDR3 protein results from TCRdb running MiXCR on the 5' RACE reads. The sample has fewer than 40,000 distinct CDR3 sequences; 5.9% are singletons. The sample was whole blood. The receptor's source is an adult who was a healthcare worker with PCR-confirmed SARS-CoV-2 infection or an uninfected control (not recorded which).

For the CDR3, the DNA is TGTGCCAGCAGCCAAGAGGGGCGCAATCAGCCCCAGCATTTT. Translating it yields CASSQEGRNQPQHF. The chain combines TRBV4-2 with TRBJ1-5; maybe TRBD1 (5 bases). The ends were cut back, 0 bases at V and 2 bases at J, with 5 bases in the middle. There are 14 residues in the CDR3. The germline CDR1 and CDR2 sequences are LGHNA and YNFKEQ.